One and the same sample provided the 27 T cell receptor beta chains below, sequenced in a study of shared clonotypes between healthy human individuals. Produced via immunoSEQ multiplex PCR; TCRdb's table is partial and in-frame only. The sample includes some 2,000,000 clones, more than 90% of them seen just once. The sequencing input was naive CD4+ T cells sorted from blood. Subset in this sample: CD45RA+ positively selected. All receptors derive from a man aged 18 to 30 in good health.

The chain is built from TRBV5-4 and TRBJ2-7; TRBD2 matches 9 bases. The CDR3 sequence is 15 residues long. V shed 0 bases, J shed 3 bases, and the junction held 4 bases outside the gene matches. Germline V lookup: CDR1 SGHNT, CDR2 YYREEE (reference sequence). The CDR3 DNA reads TGTGCCAGCAGCTTGGATGCTAGCGGGGTCTACGAGCAGTACTTC. As protein: CASSLDASGVYEQYF. The entire variable domain, with the rest obtained from reference TRBV5-4 and TRBJ2-7, is as follows: ETGVTQSPTHLIKTRGQQVTLRCSSQSGHNTVSWYQQALGQGPQFIFQYYREEENGRGNFPPRFSGLQFPNYSSELNVNALELDDSALYLCASSLDASGVYEQYFGPGTRLTVT.

The chain has TRBV11-2 and TRBJ2-7; D not resolved. Trimming took 1 base from V and 0 from J, leaving 13 bases between them. The CDR3 has 16 amino acids. Germline V gives CDR1 SGHAT, CDR2 FQNNGV. Written as DNA, the CDR3 is TGTGCCAGCAGCTTAGTTGACTTTCGTCTCTCCTACGAGCAGTACTTC. Its protein product is CASSLVDFRLSYEQYF.

The gene calls are TRBV2 and TRBJ2-3, with D possibly TRBD1 on 5 matching bases. This CDR3 region has 14 residues. Germline V gene data show CDR1 as SNHLY and CDR2 as FYNNEI. V lost 8 bases and J 0 bases, leaving 12 bases between the germline ends. The chain's CDR3 is CASGRQSSTDTQYF. The CDR3 bases are TGTGCCAGCGGTAGACAGTCGAGCACAGATACGCAGTATTTT. Using reference TRBV2 and TRBJ2-3 for the parts outside the CDR3, the full variable domain is EPEVTQTPSHQVTQMGQEVILRCVPISNHLYFYWYRQILGQKVEFLVSFYNNEISEKSEIFDDQFSVERPDGSNFTLKIRSTKLEDSAMYFCASGRQSSTDTQYFGPGTRLTVL.

The V call is TRBV28, the J call TRBJ1-4; 8 nucleotides line up with TRBD1. Germline trimming cut 6 bases from V and 5 bases from J; bases unmatched to any gene: 8. In germline, CDR1 is MDHEN, CDR2 SYDVKM. This CDR3 region has 15 residues. The DNA of the CDR3 is TGTGCCAGCAGCAAGACCAGGGGGCGCAATGAAAAACTGTTTTTT. Its protein is CASSKTRGRNEKLFF.

The V gene is TRBV5-1, the J gene TRBJ1-6; D remains unclear. V was clipped by 0 bases and J by 8 bases, with 12 bases between them. Germline V gives CDR1 SGHRS, CDR2 YFSETQ. This CDR3 contains 15 residues. The CDR3 DNA is TGCGCCAGCAGCTTGGGAGGGCCAGCTTATTCACCCCTCCACTTT. It encodes CASSLGGPAYSPLHF.

The V gene is TRBV18, the J gene TRBJ2-3; 8 nucleotides line up with TRBD1. The CDR3 contains 17 residues. Germline V gene sequence: CDR1 KGHSH, CDR2 LQKENI. V was clipped by 1 base and J by 1 base; unmatched bases: 7. The CDR3 region is CASSPQVLTGGTDTQYF. For the CDR3, the DNA is TGTGCCAGCTCACCACAGGTACTGACAGGGGGCACAGATACGCAGTATTTT.

The CDR3 DNA follows: TGTGCCAGCAGCGTAGAAGTATCGAAGGGGACACGTAATGAGCAGTTCTTC. It translates to CASSVEVSKGTRNEQFF. The V gene is TRBV9, the J gene TRBJ2-1; tentative D call: TRBD1 (6 bases). V lost 0 bases and J lost 7, with 20 bases in between. Germline lookup yields CDR1 SGDLS and CDR2 YYNGEE. CDR3 length: 17 residues.

This chain links TRBV6-5 with TRBJ2-7, with D perhaps matching TRBD2 (5 bases). This CDR3 is 14 amino acids long. Germline CDR1 reads MNHEY; CDR2 reads SVGAGI. V shed 2 bases and J shed 3 bases, with 11 bases lying between them. CDR3 residues: CASSYLPEGYEQYF. CDR3 DNA: TGTGCCAGCAGTTACCTTCCCGAGGGCTACGAGCAGTACTTC.

This clone was seen only a few times. The V call is TRBV30, the J call TRBJ1-6, with D possibly TRBD1 on 6 matching bases. The CDR3 consists of 12 residues. V was clipped by 4 bases and J by 7 bases, with 8 bases between them. The V gene's germline CDR1 is GTSNPN and CDR2 SVGIG (reference sequence). In DNA form, the CDR3 reads TGTGCCTGGACTACAGGGAATTCACCCCTCCACTTT. Translation gives CAWTTGNSPLHF.

The chain recombines TRBV11-2 with TRBJ2-7; D perhaps matches TRBD1 (6 bases). CDR1 is SGHAT and CDR2 is FQNNGV in the germline V gene. V lost 3 bases, J lost 5 bases, and 17 bases lay in between. CDR3 length equals 15 residues. CDR3 amino acids: CASSLGRTGLHEQYF. For the CDR3, the DNA is TGTGCCAGCAGCTTGGGACGAACAGGGCTCCACGAGCAGTACTTC.

This rearrangement joins TRBV7-3 to TRBJ2-4; D is unresolved. Trimming removed 5 bases at V and 9 bases at J, with 11 bases between. Germline CDR1 SGHTA, CDR2 FQGTGA. This CDR3 is 12 amino acids long. The CDR3 coding sequence is TGTGCCAGCAGCCAAAACGTCGGCATTCAGTACTTC. Protein: CASSQNVGIQYF.

The CDR3 bases are TGTGCCAGCAGCTTAGCACGGACAGGGACCACAGATACGCAGTATTTT. It encodes CASSLARTGTTDTQYF. The rearrangement joins TRBV7-9 to TRBJ2-3; 8 positions agree with TRBD1. V lost 0 bases to trimming and J lost 2 bases; unmatched junction nucleotides: 4. Germline CDR1 is SEHNR and CDR2 is FQNEAQ (reference sequence). This CDR3 is built from 16 residues. The full variable domain, its missing parts supplied by reference TRBV7-9 and TRBJ2-3, is DTGVSQNPRHKITKRGQNVTFRCDPISEHNRLYWYRQTLGQGPEFLTYFQNEAQLEKSRLLSDRFSAERPKGSFSTLEIQRTEQGDSAMYLCASSLARTGTTDTQYFGPGTRLTVL.

The chain is built from TRBV5-1 and TRBJ1-1; TRBD1 aligns across 8 bases. Germline V gene data show CDR1 as SGHRS and CDR2 as YFSETQ. Trimming cost V 2 bases and J 6 bases; bases outside gene matches: 6. This CDR3 is built from 14 residues. The CDR3 nucleotides are TGCGCCAGCAGCTTTGTAGACAGGGGAGCTGAAGCTTTCTTT. It translates to CASSFVDRGAEAFF.

This chain joins TRBV13 and TRBJ2-1, with D possibly being TRBD1 or TRBD2 (5 bases each). Trimming left V 5 bases short and J 7 bases short, with 18 bases between. Germline V lookup: CDR1 PRHDT, CDR2 FYEKMQ (reference sequence). The CDR3 has 15 amino acids. The CDR3 here is CASSPVGVAWNEQFF. DNA for the CDR3: TGTGCCAGCAGCCCCGTGGGGGTGGCTTGGAATGAGCAGTTCTTC.

Note on this clone: Other DNA sequences within the sample encode an identical CDR3. The rearrangement links TRBV6-5 to TRBJ1-6; 9 nucleotides align to TRBD1. The V gene end was trimmed by 0 bases and the J gene end by 7 bases; junction bases not matched to a gene: 1. Germline V gives CDR1 MNHEY, CDR2 SVGAGI. The CDR3 totals 15 residues. The CDR3 bases are TGTGCCAGCAGTTACTCGACAGGGGGAAATTCACCCCTCCACTTT. It translates to CASSYSTGGNSPLHF.

The rearrangement links TRBV2 to TRBJ2-7; D is tentatively TRBD1 or TRBD2 (5 bases each). The germline CDR1 and CDR2 sequences are SNHLY and FYNNEI. The CDR3 is made up of 12 amino acids. V lost 4 bases, J lost 4 bases, and 8 bases lay in between. DNA for the CDR3: TGTGCCAGCAGTGGGGACCTTTACGAGCAGTACTTC. It codes for CASSGDLYEQYF.

This clone occurred a few times. The DNA of the CDR3 is TGTGCCAGCAGTTTCGAGTTCAACTATGGCTACACCTTC. It codes for CASSFEFNYGYTF. This chain joins TRBV28 and TRBJ1-2; D uncertain. V lost 3 bases to trimming and J lost 2 bases, with 7 bases between them. From germline, CDR1 is MDHEN and CDR2 SYDVKM. The CDR3 consists of 13 residues.

This chain links TRBV18 with TRBJ2-7; possible D gene TRBD1, 6 bases. The length of the CDR3 is 14 residues. The ends were cut back, 4 bases at V and 4 bases at J, with 14 bases in the middle. Germline V CDR1 and CDR2: KGHSH, LQKENI. The CDR3 DNA sequence: TGTGCCAGCTCACGTACAGGGACCCAATACGAGCAGTACTTC. This codes for CASSRTGTQYEQYF.

The chain combines TRBV11-3 with TRBJ2-1; 8 bases line up with TRBD2. The CDR3 runs 12 residues. Germline V gives CDR1 SGHNT, CDR2 YENEEA. Here the CDR3 DNA reads TGTGCGAGTTTAGCGGGGAAAGCTGAGCAGTTCTTC. It encodes CASLAGKAEQFF.

This clone was seen a single time. This rearrangement joins TRBV6-5 to TRBJ1-4; 7 positions match TRBD1. The junction had 4 bases not matched to a gene; V was cut back by 5 bases and J by 7 bases. The germline gives CDR1 MNHEY, CDR2 SVGAGI. The CDR3 length is 13 residues. The CDR3 nucleotides read TGTGCCAGCAGTATAGGACAGGTTGAAAAACTGTTTTTT. Protein product: CASSIGQVEKLFF.

V usage is TRBV28 and J usage is TRBJ1-5; possibly TRBD1 for D (6 bases). The V and J ends lost 6 bases and 7 bases respectively, with 16 bases between them. CDR1 and CDR2 from the germline V gene are MDHEN and SYDVKM. The CDR3 extends over 14 amino acids. In nucleotides, the CDR3 is TGTGCCAGCAGACTTATCAACAGGGTCCAGCCCCAGCATTTT. Translated: CASRLINRVQPQHF.

The V and J genes are TRBV6-1 and TRBJ2-3; tentatively, D is TRBD1 or TRBD2 (5 bases each). The CDR3 runs 14 residues. Trimming took 11 bases from V and 1 from J, leaving 16 bases between them. The germline V gene encodes CDR1 MNHNS and CDR2 SASEGT. Here the CDR3 reads CAGGSGRRTDTQYF. DNA for the CDR3: TGTGCCGGGGGATCGGGCCGACGCACAGATACGCAGTATTTT.

V is TRBV19 and J is TRBJ2-7; possibly TRBD2 for D (5 bases). The V and J ends lost 6 bases and 9 bases respectively, with 9 bases between them. Germline-derived CDR1 and CDR2 are LNHDA and SQIVND (reference sequence). The length of the CDR3 is 10 residues. The DNA for the CDR3 is TGTGCCAGTAGGACTACGGCGCAGTACTTC. Residues: CASRTTAQYF.

Of note for this clone: Other nucleotide sequences in the sample specify the same CDR3. The chain uses TRBV5-6 and TRBJ2-5; D uncertain. The CDR3 sequence is 13 residues long. Germline V lookup: CDR1 SGHDT, CDR2 YYEEEE. V lost 1 base and J lost 0, with 4 bases in between. The CDR3 protein is CASSLRYQETQYF. For the CDR3, the DNA is TGTGCCAGCAGCTTGCGGTACCAAGAGACCCAGTACTTC.

J is TRBJ2-1 and V is TRBV6-5; TRBD2 agrees at 7 bases. With V trimmed by 3 bases and J by 9 bases, 14 bases remained unmatched. Germline lookup yields CDR1 MNHEY and CDR2 SVGAGI. The CDR3 runs to 16 residues. The CDR3 region is CASSYLSGKVAGEQFF. In DNA, the CDR3 is TGTGCCAGCAGTTATCTCAGCGGGAAAGTAGCTGGTGAGCAGTTCTTC.

The chain links TRBV18 to TRBJ1-2, with D possibly being TRBD1 (6 bases). This CDR3 spans 14 amino acids. Germline CDR1 is KGHSH and CDR2 is LQKENI. V was shortened by 2 bases and J by 6 bases, with 13 bases between the two germline ends. This CDR3 reads CASSPNRGSHGYTF. The CDR3 nucleotides read TGTGCCAGCTCACCAAATAGGGGGTCACATGGCTACACCTTC.

The chain couples TRBV7-8 to TRBJ1-4, with D hard to call. The CDR3 is 15 amino acids. The ends were cut back, 4 bases at V and 7 bases at J, with 16 bases in the middle. Germline-derived CDR1 and CDR2 are SGHVS and FQNEAQ. CDR3 amino acids: CASSSPHLRPEKLFF. DNA for the CDR3: TGTGCCAGCAGCTCGCCTCACCTCCGGCCTGAAAAACTGTTTTTT. Based on the CDR3 plus reference TRBV7-8 and TRBJ1-4, the full variable domain is GAGVSQSPRYKVAKRGQDVALRCDPISGHVSLFWYQQALGQGPEFLTYFQNEAQLDKSGLPSDRFFAERPEGSVSTLKIQRTQQEDSAVYLCASSSPHLRPEKLFFGSGTQLSVL.